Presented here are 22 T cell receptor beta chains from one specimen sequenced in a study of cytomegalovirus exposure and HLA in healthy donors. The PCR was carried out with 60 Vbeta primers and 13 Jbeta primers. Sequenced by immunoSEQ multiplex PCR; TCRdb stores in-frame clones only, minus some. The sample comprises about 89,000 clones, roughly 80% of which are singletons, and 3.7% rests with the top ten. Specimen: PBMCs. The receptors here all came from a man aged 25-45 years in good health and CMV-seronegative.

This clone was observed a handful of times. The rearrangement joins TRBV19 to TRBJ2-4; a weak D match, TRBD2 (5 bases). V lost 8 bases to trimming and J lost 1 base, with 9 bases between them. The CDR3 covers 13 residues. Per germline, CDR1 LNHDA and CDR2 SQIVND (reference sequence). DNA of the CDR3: TGTGCCAGTGTAGCGACGGCCAAAAACATTCAGTACTTC. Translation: CASVATAKNIQYF.

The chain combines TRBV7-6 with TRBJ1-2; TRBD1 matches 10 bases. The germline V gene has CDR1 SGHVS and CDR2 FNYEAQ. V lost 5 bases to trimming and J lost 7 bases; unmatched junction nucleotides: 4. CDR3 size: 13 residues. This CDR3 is CASSPGQGGGYTF. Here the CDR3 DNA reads TGTGCCAGCAGCCCAGGACAGGGGGGTGGCTACACCTTC.

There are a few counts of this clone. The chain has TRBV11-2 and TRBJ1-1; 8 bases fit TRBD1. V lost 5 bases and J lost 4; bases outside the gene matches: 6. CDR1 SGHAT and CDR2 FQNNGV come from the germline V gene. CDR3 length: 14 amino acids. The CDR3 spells CASSPAGTGTEAFF. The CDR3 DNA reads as TGTGCCAGCAGCCCCGCCGGGACAGGCACTGAAGCTTTCTTT.

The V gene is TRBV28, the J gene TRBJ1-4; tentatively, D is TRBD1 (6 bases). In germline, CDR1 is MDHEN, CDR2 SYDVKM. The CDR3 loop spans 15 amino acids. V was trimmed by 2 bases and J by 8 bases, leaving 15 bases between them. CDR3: CASSLGGRGGEKLFF. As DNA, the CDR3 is TGTGCCAGCAGTTTAGGGGGCAGGGGTGGCGAAAAACTGTTTTTT.

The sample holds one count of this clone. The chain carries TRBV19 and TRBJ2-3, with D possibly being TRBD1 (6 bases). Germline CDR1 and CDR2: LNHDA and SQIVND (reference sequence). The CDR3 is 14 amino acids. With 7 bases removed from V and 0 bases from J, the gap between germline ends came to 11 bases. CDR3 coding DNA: TGTGCCAGTACGGGGACATATAGCACAGATACGCAGTATTTT. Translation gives CASTGTYSTDTQYF.

The CDR3 here is CASSEAGGFNQPQHF. CDR3 sequence (DNA): TGTGCCAGCAGTGAAGCGGGAGGGTTTAATCAGCCCCAGCATTTT. The chain uses TRBV6-1 and TRBJ1-5; D not resolved. The V and J ends lost 0 bases and 4 bases respectively, with 10 bases between them. Per germline, CDR1 MNHNS and CDR2 SASEGT. This CDR3 is built from 15 residues.

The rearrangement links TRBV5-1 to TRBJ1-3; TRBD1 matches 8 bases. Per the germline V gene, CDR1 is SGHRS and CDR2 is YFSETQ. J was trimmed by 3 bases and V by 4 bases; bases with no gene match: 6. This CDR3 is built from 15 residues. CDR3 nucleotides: TGCGCCAGCAGCACACAGGGGGATAGTGGAAACACCATATATTTT. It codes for CASSTQGDSGNTIYF.

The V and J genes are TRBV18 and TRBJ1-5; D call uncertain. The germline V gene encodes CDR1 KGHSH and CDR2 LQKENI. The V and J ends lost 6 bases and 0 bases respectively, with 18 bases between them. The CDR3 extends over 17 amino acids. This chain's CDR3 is CASSPPGRFNSNQPQHF. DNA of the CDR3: TGTGCCAGCTCCCCCCCAGGTCGGTTTAATAGCAATCAGCCCCAGCATTTT.

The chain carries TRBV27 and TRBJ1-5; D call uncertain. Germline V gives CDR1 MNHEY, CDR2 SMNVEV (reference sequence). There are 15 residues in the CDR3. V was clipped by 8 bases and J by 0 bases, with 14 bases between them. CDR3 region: CASGGSPYSNQPQHF. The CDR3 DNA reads TGTGCCAGCGGAGGTTCTCCTTATAGCAATCAGCCCCAGCATTTT.

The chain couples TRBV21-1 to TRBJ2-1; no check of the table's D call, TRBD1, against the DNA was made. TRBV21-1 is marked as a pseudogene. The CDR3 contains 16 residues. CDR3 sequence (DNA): TGTGCCAGCAGCAAAGCGCCGGGACAGGGGATGAATGAGCAGTTCTTC. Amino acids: CASSKAPGQGMNEQFF.

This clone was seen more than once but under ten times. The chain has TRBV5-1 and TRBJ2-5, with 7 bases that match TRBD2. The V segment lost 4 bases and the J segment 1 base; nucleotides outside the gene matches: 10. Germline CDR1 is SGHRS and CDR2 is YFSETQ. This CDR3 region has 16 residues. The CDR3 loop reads CASSPLPSGAQETQYF. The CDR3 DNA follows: TGCGCCAGCAGCCCCCTCCCTAGCGGAGCCCAAGAGACCCAGTACTTC.

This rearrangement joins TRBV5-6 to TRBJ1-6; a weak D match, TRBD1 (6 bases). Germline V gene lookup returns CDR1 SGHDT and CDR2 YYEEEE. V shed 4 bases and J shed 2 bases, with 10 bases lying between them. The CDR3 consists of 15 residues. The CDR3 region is CASSIQGTYNSPLHF. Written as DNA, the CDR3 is TGTGCCAGCAGCATACAGGGAACCTATAATTCACCCCTCCACTTT.

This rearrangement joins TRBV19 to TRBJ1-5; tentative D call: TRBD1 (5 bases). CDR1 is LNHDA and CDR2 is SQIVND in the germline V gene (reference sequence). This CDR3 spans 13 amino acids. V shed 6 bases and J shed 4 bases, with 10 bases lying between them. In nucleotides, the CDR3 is TGTGCCAGTAGCGGAGACAGTAATCAGCCCCAGCATTTT. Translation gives CASSGDSNQPQHF.

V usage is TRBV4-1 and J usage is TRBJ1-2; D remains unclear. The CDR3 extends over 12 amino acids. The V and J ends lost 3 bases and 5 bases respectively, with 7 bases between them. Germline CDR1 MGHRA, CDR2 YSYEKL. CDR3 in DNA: TGCGCCAGCAGCCACGGGATTTATGGCTACACCTTC. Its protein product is CASSHGIYGYTF.

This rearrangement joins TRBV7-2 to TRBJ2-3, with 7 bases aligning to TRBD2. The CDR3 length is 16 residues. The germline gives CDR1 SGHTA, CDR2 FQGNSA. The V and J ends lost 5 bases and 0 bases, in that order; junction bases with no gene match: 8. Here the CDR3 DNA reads TGTGCCAGCAGCGGATTGCGGGGGTTTAGCACAGATACGCAGTATTTT. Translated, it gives CASSGLRGFSTDTQYF.

The DNA of the CDR3 is TGCGCCAGCAGCTTGACGAGTGGACTTGCGTATGAGCAGTTCTTC. Translation gives CASSLTSGLAYEQFF. The chain employs TRBV5-1 and TRBJ2-1, with a weak D call TRBD2 (5 bases). Per the germline V gene, CDR1 is SGHRS and CDR2 is YFSETQ. CDR3 length: 15 residues. V shed 1 base and J shed 8 bases, with 16 bases lying between them. Complete variable domain (other parts from reference TRBV5-1 and TRBJ2-1): KAGVTQTPRYLIKTRGQQVTLSCSPISGHRSVSWYQQTPGQGLQFLFEYFSETQRNKGNFPGRFSGRQFSNSRSEMNVSTLELGDSALYLCASSLTSGLAYEQFFGPGTRLTVL.

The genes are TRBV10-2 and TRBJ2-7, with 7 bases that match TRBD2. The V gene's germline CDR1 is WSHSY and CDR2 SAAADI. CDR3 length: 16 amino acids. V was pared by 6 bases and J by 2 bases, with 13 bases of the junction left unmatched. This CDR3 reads CASRADGASGTYEQYF. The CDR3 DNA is TGCGCCAGCAGGGCCGACGGGGCTAGCGGAACCTACGAGCAGTACTTC.

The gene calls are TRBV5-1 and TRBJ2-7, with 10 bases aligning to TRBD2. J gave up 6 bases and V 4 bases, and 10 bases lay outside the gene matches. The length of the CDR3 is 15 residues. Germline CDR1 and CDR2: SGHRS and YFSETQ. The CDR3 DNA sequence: TGCGCCAGCAGCCCCCTAGCGGGAGTTAAATCCGAGCAGTACTTC. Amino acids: CASSPLAGVKSEQYF. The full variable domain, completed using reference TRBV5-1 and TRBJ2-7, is KAGVTQTPRYLIKTRGQQVTLSCSPISGHRSVSWYQQTPGQGLQFLFEYFSETQRNKGNFPGRFSGRQFSNSRSEMNVSTLELGDSALYLCASSPLAGVKSEQYFGPGTRLTVT.

CDR3 sequence: CASSPLTSGRGIGELFF. CDR3 bases: TGTGCCAGCAGTCCCCTAACTAGCGGGAGGGGTATCGGGGAGCTGTTTTTT. This chain links TRBV27 with TRBJ2-2; TRBD2 aligns across 13 bases. With V trimmed by 5 bases and J by 7 bases, 10 bases remained unmatched. Per the germline V gene, CDR1 is MNHEY and CDR2 is SMNVEV (reference sequence). This CDR3 contains 17 residues.

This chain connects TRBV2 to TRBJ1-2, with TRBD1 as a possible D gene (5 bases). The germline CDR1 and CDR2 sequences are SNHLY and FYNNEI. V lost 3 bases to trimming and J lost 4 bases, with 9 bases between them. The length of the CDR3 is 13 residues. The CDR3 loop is CASSDRASYGYTF. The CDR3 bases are TGTGCCAGCAGTGACAGGGCCTCCTATGGCTACACCTTC.

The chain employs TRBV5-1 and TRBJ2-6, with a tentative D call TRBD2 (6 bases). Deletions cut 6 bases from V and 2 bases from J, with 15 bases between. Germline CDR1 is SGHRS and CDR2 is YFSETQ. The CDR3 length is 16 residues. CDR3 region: CASNLRSGAGANVLTF. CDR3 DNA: TGCGCCAGCAACCTCCGGTCGGGGGCTGGGGCCAACGTCCTGACTTTC.

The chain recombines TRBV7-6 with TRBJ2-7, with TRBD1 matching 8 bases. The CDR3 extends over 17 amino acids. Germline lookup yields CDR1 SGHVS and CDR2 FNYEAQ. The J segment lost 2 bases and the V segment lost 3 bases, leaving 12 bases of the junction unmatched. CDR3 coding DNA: TGTGCCAGCAGCTTGGGGTTTGGGGCAGGGGGCGCCTACGAGCAGTACTTC. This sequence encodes CASSLGFGAGGAYEQYF.